The sequence of this T cell receptor (beta chain) was determined in a study of early stage breast cancer tumors. Assay used: immunoSEQ multiplex PCR; TCRdb lists only in-frame clones, some missing. Among about 51,000 clones, roughly 78% were seen once, and the ten largest hold around 3.6%. V dropped 2 bases and J dropped 1 base, with 14 bases sitting between them. This CDR3 contains 16 residues. Germline V gene sequence: CDR1 MNHNS, CDR2 SASEGT. The chain has TRBV6-1 and TRBJ2-5; D might be TRBD2 (5 bases). The receptor was isolated from a person aged 40 to 49 with breast cancer. Specimen: blood. As DNA, the CDR3 is TGTGCCAGCAGTGAACGACGTGGCGGGTTCCAAGAGACCCAGTACTTC. This gives the protein CASSERRGGFQETQYF.